This passage covers 5 T cell receptor beta chains from one sample sequenced in a study of blood T cell repertoires in COVID-19. Sequencing was performed with immunoSEQ multiplex PCR; in TCRdb, only in-frame clones are kept and a portion is missing. The sample consists of 110,000 to 150,000 clones, 85% to 90% of them appearing once. The sample taken for sequencing was peripheral blood. The receptors shown here come from a woman aged 80 or over with acute or convalescent COVID-19.

The V call is TRBV7-9, the J call TRBJ1-2; TRBD1 might be the D (6 bases). This CDR3 is built from 16 residues. CDR1 SEHNR and CDR2 FQNEAQ come from the germline V gene (reference sequence). Trimming shortened V by 5 bases and J by 2 bases, and 18 bases separated the two germline ends. CDR3 protein: CASSPEAGRGNYGYTF. The CDR3 coding sequence is TGTGCCAGCAGCCCCGAGGCTGGCAGGGGAAACTATGGCTACACCTTC. Full variable domain (outside the CDR3, taken from reference TRBV7-9 and TRBJ1-2): DTGVSQNPRHKITKRGQNVTFRCDPISEHNRLYWYRQTLGQGPEFLTYFQNEAQLEKSRLLSDRFSAERPKGSFSTLEIQRTEQGDSAMYLCASSPEAGRGNYGYTFGSGTRLTVV.

CDR3 nucleotides: TGTGCCAGCAGCCAAAGCGGGAGGGTCAGGGGGGAGGCTTTCTTT. Its translation is CASSQSGRVRGEAFF. The rearrangement links TRBV7-2 to TRBJ1-1; 7 bases fit TRBD1. This CDR3 has 15 amino acids. Trimming took 5 bases from V and 11 from J; bases not matched to a gene: 17. Germline CDR1 SGHTA, CDR2 FQGNSA.

V is TRBV10-1 and J is TRBJ1-1; 7 bases line up with TRBD1. V lost 0 bases and J lost 1; bases outside the gene matches: 5. The CDR3 is 16 residues long. Germline V lookup: CDR1 WNHNN, CDR2 SYGVQD (reference sequence). DNA of the CDR3: TGCGCCAGCAGTGAGTCAGGGACAGTCCAGAACACTGAAGCTTTCTTT. This sequence encodes CASSESGTVQNTEAFF.

The chain employs TRBV25-1 and TRBJ1-1; D remains ambiguous. V dropped 1 base and J dropped 7 bases, with 4 bases sitting between them. The CDR3 totals 11 residues. Per the germline V gene, CDR1 is MGHDK and CDR2 is SYGVNS. The CDR3 protein is CASSESFEAFF. In DNA, the CDR3 is TGTGCCAGCAGTGAATCGTTTGAAGCTTTCTTT.

This chain joins TRBV7-2 and TRBJ1-1; D gene unclear. Germline V CDR1 and CDR2: SGHTA, FQGNSA. With 0 bases removed from V and 0 bases from J, the gap between germline ends came to 8 bases. This CDR3 region has 15 residues. For the CDR3, the DNA is TGTGCCAGCAGCTTAGCAACAGTGATGAACACTGAAGCTTTCTTT. Its protein product is CASSLATVMNTEAFF.